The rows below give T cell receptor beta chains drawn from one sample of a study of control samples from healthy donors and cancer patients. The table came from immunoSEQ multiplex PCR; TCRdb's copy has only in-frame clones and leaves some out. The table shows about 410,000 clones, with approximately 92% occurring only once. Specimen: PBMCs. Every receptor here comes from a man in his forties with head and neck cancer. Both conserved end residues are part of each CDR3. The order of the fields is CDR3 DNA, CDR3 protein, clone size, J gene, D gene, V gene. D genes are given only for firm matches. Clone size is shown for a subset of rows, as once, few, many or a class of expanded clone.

CDR3 DNA: TGTGCCAGCAGCTTAGAGGTCAGGGCTGGCTACACCTTC
CDR3 protein: CASSLEVRAGYTF
clone size: few
J gene: TRBJ1-2
D gene: NA
V gene: TRBV7-9

CDR3 DNA: TGTGCCATCACCCCCAGGGGGAGAGATACGCAGTATTTT
CDR3 protein: CAITPRGRDTQYF
clone size: once
J gene: TRBJ2-3
D gene: TRBD1
V gene: TRBV10-3

CDR3 DNA: TGTGCCAGCAGCGTACCGGACCTGACGGGGCCTTCGGGCGAGACCCAGTACTTC
CDR3 protein: CASSVPDLTGPSGETQYF
clone size: NA
J gene: TRBJ2-5
D gene: NA
V gene: TRBV5-4

CDR3 DNA: TGTGCCAGTAGTATGAACCCGGCGGTGAACACTGAAGCTTTCTTT
CDR3 protein: CASSMNPAVNTEAFF
clone size: NA
J gene: TRBJ1-1
D gene: NA
V gene: TRBV19

CDR3 DNA: TGTGCCAGCAGCTTAACGGGCCAGACTAGCTCCTACAATGAGCAGTTCTTC
CDR3 protein: CASSLTGQTSSYNEQFF
clone size: NA
J gene: TRBJ2-1
D gene: NA
V gene: TRBV7-3

CDR3 DNA: TGTGCCAGCAGTCTCGGGATTTCCGCCCCCAATGGCTACACCTTC
CDR3 protein: CASSLGISAPNGYTF
clone size: NA
J gene: TRBJ1-2
D gene: NA
V gene: TRBV6-5

CDR3 DNA: TGTGCCACCAGCAGGGATGCAAATCGGGGCCCAGGCGTCAATGAGCAGTTCTTC
CDR3 protein: CATSRDANRGPGVNEQFF
clone size: NA
J gene: TRBJ2-1
D gene: NA
V gene: TRBV15

CDR3 DNA: TGCGCCAGCAGCCAAGCACCGGCAGGGCCGGGATATAATTCACCCCTCCACTTT
CDR3 protein: CASSQAPAGPGYNSPLHF
clone size: few
J gene: TRBJ1-6
D gene: NA
V gene: TRBV4-1

CDR3 DNA: TGTGCCAGCAGTCATATACGGGGGGCGCAGAATGAGCAGTTCTTC
CDR3 protein: CASSHIRGAQNEQFF
clone size: NA
J gene: TRBJ2-1
D gene: NA
V gene: TRBV28

CDR3 DNA: TGTGCCAGCTGCGAGGGGCGCAAATCGCACGAGCAGTACTTC
CDR3 protein: CASCEGRKSHEQYF
clone size: NA
J gene: TRBJ2-7
D gene: NA
V gene: TRBV2

CDR3 DNA: TGTGCCAGCAGCCAGGCTTGGGACAGGGCCTGGAATGAGCAGTTCTTC
CDR3 protein: CASSQAWDRAWNEQFF
clone size: NA
J gene: TRBJ2-1
D gene: TRBD1
V gene: TRBV3-1/TRBV3-2

CDR3 DNA: TGTGCCAGCAGCACCGGGACAGGGGGCGCGGGGGCCAAAAACATTCAGTACTTC
CDR3 protein: CASSTGTGGAGAKNIQYF
clone size: NA
J gene: TRBJ2-4
D gene: TRBD1
V gene: TRBV5-4

CDR3 DNA: TGTGCCAGTAGTCAACCGCCGGGACTAGCGGGGCTAGCCAAAAACATTCAGTACTTC
CDR3 protein: CASSQPPGLAGLAKNIQYF
clone size: NA
J gene: TRBJ2-4
D gene: TRBD2
V gene: TRBV19

CDR3 DNA: TGCAGCGGCTGGACAGGAGCTTATGGCTACACCTTC
CDR3 protein: CSGWTGAYGYTF
clone size: once
J gene: TRBJ1-2
D gene: TRBD1
V gene: TRBV29-1

CDR3 DNA: TGTGCCAGCAGCCCTGGACCTGACCTGCGGGGTGAAAAACTGTTTTTT
CDR3 protein: CASSPGPDLRGEKLFF
clone size: NA
J gene: TRBJ1-4
D gene: NA
V gene: TRBV7-2

CDR3 DNA: TGTGCCAGTAGTGGCAACATCTACGAGCAGTACTTC
CDR3 protein: CASSGNIYEQYF
clone size: NA
J gene: TRBJ2-7
D gene: NA
V gene: TRBV19

CDR3 DNA: TGTGCCAGTTATCAGGGACAGACGAACACCGGGGAGCTGTTTTTT
CDR3 protein: CASYQGQTNTGELFF
clone size: NA
J gene: TRBJ2-2
D gene: TRBD1
V gene: TRBV19

CDR3 DNA: TGTGCCAGCAGCTTGGCCGGACGGAAGAATCAGCCCCAGCATTTT
CDR3 protein: CASSLAGRKNQPQHF
clone size: NA
J gene: TRBJ1-5
D gene: NA
V gene: TRBV5-8

CDR3 DNA: TGTGCCAGCAGAGCCGGGACAGGGCTTAATGAGCAGTTCTTC
CDR3 protein: CASRAGTGLNEQFF
clone size: NA
J gene: TRBJ2-1
D gene: TRBD1
V gene: TRBV2

CDR3 DNA: TGTGCCAGCAGCTTAGGCAGAAGCTCTGGGGCCAACGTCCTGACTTTC
CDR3 protein: CASSLGRSSGANVLTF
clone size: NA
J gene: TRBJ2-6
D gene: NA
V gene: TRBV7-9

CDR3 DNA: TGTGCCATCAGCCGGACAGGGGTTGCGAACACCGGGGAGCTGTTTTTT
CDR3 protein: CAISRTGVANTGELFF
clone size: NA
J gene: TRBJ2-2
D gene: TRBD1
V gene: TRBV10-3

CDR3 DNA: TGTGCCAGTGTTCGGGGGGGAACAGATACGCAGTATTTT
CDR3 protein: CASVRGGTDTQYF
clone size: NA
J gene: TRBJ2-3
D gene: TRBD2
V gene: TRBV7-2

CDR3 DNA: TGTGCCAGCAGCTTCAGCGGGAGGGCCACAGATACGCAGTATTTT
CDR3 protein: CASSFSGRATDTQYF
clone size: once
J gene: TRBJ2-3
D gene: TRBD2
V gene: TRBV11-2

CDR3 DNA: TGTGCCAGCAGCCAAGTGAGGGGGATCTCCTTGACTGAAGCTTTCTTT
CDR3 protein: CASSQVRGISLTEAFF
clone size: NA
J gene: TRBJ1-1
D gene: NA
V gene: TRBV14

CDR3 DNA: TGTGCCAGCAGCTTAAGGGGGGGCCACGAGCAGTACTTC
CDR3 protein: CASSLRGGHEQYF
clone size: NA
J gene: TRBJ2-7
D gene: NA
V gene: TRBV7-2

CDR3 DNA: TGTGCCAGCAGTTTAATGTCCGGGGGGGATCACAATGAGCAGTTCTTC
CDR3 protein: CASSLMSGGDHNEQFF
clone size: NA
J gene: TRBJ2-1
D gene: TRBD2
V gene: TRBV28

CDR3 DNA: TGCGCCAGCAGCTTCGACCCCCGAGGCACAGATACGCAGTATTTT
CDR3 protein: CASSFDPRGTDTQYF
clone size: NA
J gene: TRBJ2-3
D gene: NA
V gene: TRBV5-1

CDR3 DNA: TGTGCCAGCAGCTCGTCCGGGACAGGGGGCAAGGGATCACCCCTCCACTTT
CDR3 protein: CASSSSGTGGKGSPLHF
clone size: NA
J gene: TRBJ1-6
D gene: TRBD1
V gene: TRBV27

CDR3 DNA: TGTGCCAGCAGTGAGCTGCCGAGGGGGAATTCACCCCTCCACTTT
CDR3 protein: CASSELPRGNSPLHF
clone size: few
J gene: TRBJ1-6
D gene: NA
V gene: TRBV2

CDR3 DNA: TGCGCCAGCAGCTTTAACGGACAAGACACTGAAGCTTTCTTT
CDR3 protein: CASSFNGQDTEAFF
clone size: NA
J gene: TRBJ1-1
D gene: NA
V gene: TRBV5-1